This TCR beta chain derives from a study of blood T cell repertoires in COVID-19. Study information: Some COVID-19 samples were acute and others convalescent; all came from the United States, Italy and Spain. In each case, the material was cDNA or gDNA derived from T cells, B-cell-depleted T cells, or PBMCs.

CDR1 is SGHNT and CDR2 is YYREEE in the germline V gene (reference sequence). Trimming stripped 2 bases from V and 2 bases from J, with 11 bases between. CDR3 length equals 14 residues. Authors' processing steps: Cell counts per sample came from amplifying reference gene primers. Assay used: immunoSEQ multiplex PCR; TCRdb lists only in-frame clones, some missing. D and trimming come from the DNA, and the V and J calls and clone size come from that table. Here the sample spans roughly 63,000 clones, roughly 74% being singletons. This chain uses TRBV5-4 with TRBJ2-7; a possible D gene is TRBD2 (5 bases). This clonotype was obtained from a woman of 80 years or more with acute or convalescent COVID-19. The specimen sequenced was peripheral blood. The DNA of the CDR3 is TGTGCCAGCAGCTTAACCGGGGATACCTACGAGCAGTACTTC. Its protein product is CASSLTGDTYEQYF.